Sequencing of this TCR beta chain was carried out in a study of T cell changes during pregnancy in multiple sclerosis. Sequencing was performed with immunoSEQ multiplex PCR; in TCRdb, only in-frame clones are kept and a portion is missing. The sample yields 55,000 to 85,000 clones, around 90% seen once. The CDR3 is made up of 14 amino acids. The J segment lost 2 bases and the V segment lost 1 base, leaving 1 base of the junction unmatched. Germline V CDR1 and CDR2: SGHTA, FQGTGA. Sample: peripheral blood, taken in the third trimester of pregnancy. The source is a female donor with multiple sclerosis, enrolled in a pregnancy study. V gene TRBV7-3 combines with J gene TRBJ1-1; 7 nucleotides line up with TRBD1. The CDR3 DNA is TGTGCCAGCAGCTTAATAGGGGGCAACACTGAAGCTTTCTTT. Translating gives CASSLIGGNTEAFF.